Sequencing of this TCR beta chain was carried out in a study of blood T cells in healthy people across ages. Study information: Roughly one uniquely barcoded beta molecule per two T cells was captured.

This clonotype has more than one count but fewer than ten. Its antigen is still unknown. Study results and caveats: As age increased, TCR beta diversity per million T cells fell in a roughly linear fashion.

A sample-barcoded 5' primer and a J-beta primer mix were used in a second PCR of about 7 to 11 cycles. TCRdb re-derived calls from the 5' RACE reads in MiXCR, one entry per CDR3 protein. The data hold roughly 1,700,000 distinct CDR3 sequences, with over 25% observed a single time. Per the germline V gene, CDR1 is LNHNV and CDR2 is YYDKDF (reference sequence). Trimming took off 5 bases at V and 0 bases at J, with 8 bases between the two ends. There are 14 residues in the CDR3. The sequencing sample was made of blood. This clonotype was obtained from a woman aged 25 to 39 in good health. The chain combines TRBV15 with TRBJ2-1; unclear D gene. CDR3 bases: TGTGCCACCAGCGGTACGGTCTCCTACAATGAGCAGTTCTTC. This encodes CATSGTVSYNEQFF.